Only a few counts were recorded for the clone carrying this TCR beta chain. Its antigen remains unknown. This sample was taken from a study of cytomegalovirus exposure and HLA in healthy donors. Study results and caveats: Rates of TCR association differed by HLA locus in a later analysis, with DRB1 highest and HLA-C lowest.

The germline V gene encodes CDR1 SQVTM and CDR2 ANQGSEA. With V trimmed by 3 bases and J by 0 bases, 6 bases remained unmatched. The CDR3 length is 15 residues. With 60 Vbeta and 13 Jbeta primers, the PCR was carried out. Sequencing used immunoSEQ multiplex PCR; TCRdb keeps in-frame clones, though not all of them. The table records around 99,000 clones, around 86% of them present only once. Sequenced input: PBMCs. The chain employs TRBV29-1 and TRBJ1-1; TRBD1 aligns across 8 bases. The TCR was taken from a woman under 40 in good health and CMV-seronegative. CDR3 amino acids: CSVDVTGAVNTEAFF. The CDR3 bases are TGCAGCGTTGATGTGACAGGGGCTGTGAACACTGAAGCTTTCTTT.